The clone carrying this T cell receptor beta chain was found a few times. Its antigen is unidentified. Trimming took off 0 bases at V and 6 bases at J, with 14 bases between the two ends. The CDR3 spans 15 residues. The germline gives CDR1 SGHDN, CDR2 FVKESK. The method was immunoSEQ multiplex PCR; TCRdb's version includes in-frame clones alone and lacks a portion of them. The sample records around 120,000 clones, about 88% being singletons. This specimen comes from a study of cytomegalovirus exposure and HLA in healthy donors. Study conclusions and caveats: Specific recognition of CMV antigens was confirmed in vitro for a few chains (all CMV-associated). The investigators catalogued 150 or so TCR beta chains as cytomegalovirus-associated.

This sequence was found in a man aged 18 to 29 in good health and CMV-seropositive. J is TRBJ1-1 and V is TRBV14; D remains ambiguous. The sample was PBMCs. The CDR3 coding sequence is TGTGCCAGCAGCCAAGATCGGGATCGATGGGCTGAAGCTTTCTTT. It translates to CASSQDRDRWAEAFF.